A single sample is the source of the 4 T cell receptor beta chains below, sequenced in a study of blood T cells in healthy people across ages. Sample-barcoded 5' priming and a J-beta primer mix drove a second PCR of roughly 6 to 12 cycles. TCRdb re-called the 5' RACE reads with MiXCR, one entry per CDR3 protein. The sample lists more than 650,000 distinct CDR3 sequences, about a fifth occurring once. Material for sequencing was blood. The receptors stem from a man between 65 and 85 years old in good health.

This rearrangement joins TRBV10-3 to TRBJ2-1; D gene uncertain. The V end was cut by 1 base, the J end by 5 bases, with 6 bases between. From germline, CDR1 is ENHRY and CDR2 SYGVKD. This CDR3 contains 13 residues. The CDR3 DNA sequence: TGTGCCATCAGTGAGTACAGCAACAATGAGCAGTTCTTC. Translated: CAISEYSNNEQFF.

V usage is TRBV20-1 and J usage is TRBJ2-1; weak D call: TRBD1 (5 bases). The V end was cut by 3 bases, the J end by 4 bases, with 13 bases between. Per the germline V gene, CDR1 is DFQATT and CDR2 is SNEGSKA (reference sequence). The length of the CDR3 is 14 residues. In DNA, the CDR3 is TGCAGTGCTAGGGACACGACCCATTACAATGAGCAGTTCTTC. This sequence encodes CSARDTTHYNEQFF.

The rearrangement joins TRBV2 to TRBJ1-1; no clear D gene. The CDR3 has 14 amino acids. Germline V gene data show CDR1 as SNHLY and CDR2 as FYNNEI. V was trimmed by 1 base and J by 4 bases, leaving 10 bases between them. The CDR3 spells CASSEVGYGTEAFF. The CDR3 DNA is TGTGCCAGCAGTGAAGTAGGGTACGGCACTGAAGCTTTCTTT.

This clonotype was seen more than once but under ten times. The chain carries TRBV28 and TRBJ2-5, with D uncertain. Judging by the DNA end, TRBJ2-7 fits better; the J call may be wrong. CDR1 is MDHEN and CDR2 is SYDVKM in the germline V gene. This CDR3 has 13 residues. The CDR3 is CASSPPIPYEQYF. The DNA for the CDR3 is TGTGCCAGCAGTCCCCCAATCCCCTACGAGCAGTACTTC.